This entry describes one T cell receptor (beta chain). TCRdb keeps only in-frame clones here, not all; method: immunoSEQ multiplex PCR. The sample yields 300,000 to 400,000 clones, around 87% seen once. This CDR3 comprises 14 residues. Germline CDR1 is SNHLY and CDR2 is FYNNEI. Germline trimming cut 6 bases from V and 6 bases from J; bases unmatched to any gene: 6. The data stem from a study of blood T cell repertoires in COVID-19. This TCR came from a woman in her sixties or seventies with COVID-19, enrolled during active disease. The gene calls are TRBV2 and TRBJ2-2; 8 bases match TRBD1. Sequenced sample: peripheral blood. The DNA of the CDR3 is TGTGCCAGCAGACCCGGGACAGGTGCCGGGGAGCTGTTTTTT. This translates into CASRPGTGAGELFF.